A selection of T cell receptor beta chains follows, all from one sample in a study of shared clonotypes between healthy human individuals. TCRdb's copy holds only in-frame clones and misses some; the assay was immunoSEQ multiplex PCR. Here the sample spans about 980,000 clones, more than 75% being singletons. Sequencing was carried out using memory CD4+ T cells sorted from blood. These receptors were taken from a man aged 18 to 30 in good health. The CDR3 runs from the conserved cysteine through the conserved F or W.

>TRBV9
CASSPHLGTEAFF
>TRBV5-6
CASSSGTGEVQYF
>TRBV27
CASTSRVRGEIGYEQYF
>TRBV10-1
CASIPAVPMRSSYEQYF
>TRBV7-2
CASSLVDRGYVEQYF
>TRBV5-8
CASSLRGAYSNQPQHF
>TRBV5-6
CASSWTGYSGNTIYF
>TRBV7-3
CASSRQGGDTEAFF
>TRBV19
CASTADRAGANVLTF
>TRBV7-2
CASNDGGLGYNEQFF
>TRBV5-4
CASSGGLGNTGELFF
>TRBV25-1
CASRGLAGGPDTQYF
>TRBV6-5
CASSYSTDPGYEQYF
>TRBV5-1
CASSGLAGATGELFF
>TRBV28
CASSLAEYEQFF
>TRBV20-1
CSAVEETQYF
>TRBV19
CASKDRASNQPQHF
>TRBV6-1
CASSSLQGGNTEAFF
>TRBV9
CASSVDVGARYGYTF
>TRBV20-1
CSARGIYEQYF
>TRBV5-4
CASSLGQEIYGYTF
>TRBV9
CASSVAVGQGGDEQYF
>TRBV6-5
CASSHQGEAFF
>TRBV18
CASSIPMGGYTF
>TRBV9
CASSEGTERNQPQHF
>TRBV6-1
CASKNAGGNTIYF
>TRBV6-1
CASSEAAQPDGQYF
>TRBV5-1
CASSLIPGEGQPQHF
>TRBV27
CASSLFPRGQARENEQYF
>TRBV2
CASSELGTDTQYF
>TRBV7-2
CLWGLALQRGLYNEQFF
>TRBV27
CASSPTGGNYNEQFF
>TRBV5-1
CASSEQGASVSEAFF
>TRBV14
CASSLPGSSPLHF
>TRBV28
CASSTGRTLIGSPLHF
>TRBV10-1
CASSDTYLGSGEQFF
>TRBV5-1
CASGRTDTYEQYF
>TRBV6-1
CASSLQDRGGEQYF
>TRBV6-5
CASSQQGDEQFF
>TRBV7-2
CASSLALATDTQYF
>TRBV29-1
CSVDIWGSTEAFF
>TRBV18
CASSQQETQYF
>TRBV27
CASSLVAEKNYEQYF